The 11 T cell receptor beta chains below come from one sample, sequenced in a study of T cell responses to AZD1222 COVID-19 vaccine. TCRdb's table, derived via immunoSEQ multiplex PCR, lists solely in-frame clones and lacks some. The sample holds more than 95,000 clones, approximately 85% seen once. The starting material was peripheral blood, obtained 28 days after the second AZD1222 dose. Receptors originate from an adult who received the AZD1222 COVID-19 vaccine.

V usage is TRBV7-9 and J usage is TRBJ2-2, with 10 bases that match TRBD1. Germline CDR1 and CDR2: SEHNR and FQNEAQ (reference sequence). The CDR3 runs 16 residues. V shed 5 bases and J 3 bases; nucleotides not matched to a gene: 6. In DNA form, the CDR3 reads TGTGCCAGCAGCCGACAGGGGGCCCTCGACACCGGGGAGCTGTTTTTT. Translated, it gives CASSRQGALDTGELFF.

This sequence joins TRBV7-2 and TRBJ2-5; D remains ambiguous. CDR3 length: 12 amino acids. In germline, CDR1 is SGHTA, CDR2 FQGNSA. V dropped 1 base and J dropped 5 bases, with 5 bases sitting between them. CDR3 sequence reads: CASSLGTETQYF. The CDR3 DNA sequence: TGTGCCAGCAGCTTAGGTACTGAGACCCAGTACTTC.

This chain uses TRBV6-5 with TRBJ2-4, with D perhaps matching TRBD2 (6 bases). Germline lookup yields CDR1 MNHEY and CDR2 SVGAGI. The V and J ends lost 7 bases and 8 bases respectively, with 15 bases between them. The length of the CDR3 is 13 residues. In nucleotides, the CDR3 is TGTGCCAGCAAGATGGGGGGTCAAGACATTCAGTACTTC. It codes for CASKMGGQDIQYF.

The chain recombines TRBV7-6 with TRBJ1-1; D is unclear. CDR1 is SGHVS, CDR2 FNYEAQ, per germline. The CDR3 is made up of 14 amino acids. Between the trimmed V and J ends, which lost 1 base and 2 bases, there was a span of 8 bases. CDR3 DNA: TGTGCCAGCAGCTTAGGACCGGAAAACACTGAAGCTTTCTTT. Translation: CASSLGPENTEAFF.

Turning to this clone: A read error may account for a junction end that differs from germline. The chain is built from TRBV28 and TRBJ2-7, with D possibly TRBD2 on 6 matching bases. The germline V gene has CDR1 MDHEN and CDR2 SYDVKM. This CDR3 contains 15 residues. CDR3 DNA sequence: TGTGCCAGTTTCCCCCGGGGGAGCTTTTCCTTCGAGCAGTACTTC. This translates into CASFPRGSFSFEQYF.

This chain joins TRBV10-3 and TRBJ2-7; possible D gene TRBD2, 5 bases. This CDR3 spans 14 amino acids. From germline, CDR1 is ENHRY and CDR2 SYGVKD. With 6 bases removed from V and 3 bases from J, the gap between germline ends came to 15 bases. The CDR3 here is CAISHDYGDYEQYF. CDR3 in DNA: TGTGCCATCAGCCATGATTACGGGGACTACGAGCAGTACTTC.

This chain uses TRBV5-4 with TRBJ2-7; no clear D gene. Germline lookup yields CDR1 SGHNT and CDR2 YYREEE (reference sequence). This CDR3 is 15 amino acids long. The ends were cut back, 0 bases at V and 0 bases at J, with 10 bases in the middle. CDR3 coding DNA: TGTGCCAGCAGCTTGGTCGGCCTGGACTCCTACGAGCAGTACTTC. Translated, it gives CASSLVGLDSYEQYF.

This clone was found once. As DNA, the CDR3 is TGCAGTGCTGTTGCCTACAATGAGCAGTTCTTC. This sequence encodes CSAVAYNEQFF. The J gene is TRBJ2-1, the V gene TRBV20-1, with D hard to call. Per the germline V gene, CDR1 is DFQATT and CDR2 is SNEGSKA (reference sequence). V lost 5 bases and J lost 2, with 4 bases in between. CDR3 length equals 11 residues.

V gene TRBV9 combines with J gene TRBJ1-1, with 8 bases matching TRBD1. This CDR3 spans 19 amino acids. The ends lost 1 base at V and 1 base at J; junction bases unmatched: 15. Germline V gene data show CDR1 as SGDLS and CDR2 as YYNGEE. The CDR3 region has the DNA TGTGCCAGCAGCGTATTTACAGGGGGAAACGCCGGGTCGAACACTGAAGCTTTCTTT. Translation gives CASSVFTGGNAGSNTEAFF.

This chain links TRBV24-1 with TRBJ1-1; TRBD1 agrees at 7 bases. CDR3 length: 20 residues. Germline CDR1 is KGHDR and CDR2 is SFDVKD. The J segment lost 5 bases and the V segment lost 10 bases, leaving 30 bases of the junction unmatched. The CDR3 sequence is CATGTIFAGQNHSRKTEAFF. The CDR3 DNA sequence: TGTGCCACAGGGACAATTTTCGCGGGACAGAATCATAGCAGGAAGACTGAAGCTTTCTTT.

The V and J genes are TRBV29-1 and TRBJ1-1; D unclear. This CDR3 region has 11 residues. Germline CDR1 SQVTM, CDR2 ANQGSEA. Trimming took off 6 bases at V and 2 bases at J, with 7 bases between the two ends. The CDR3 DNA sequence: TGCAGCGTAAGAATTAACACTGAAGCTTTCTTT. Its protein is CSVRINTEAFF.